The clone carrying this T cell receptor (beta chain) was seen more than once but under ten times. Its matching antigen is unknown. The genes and germline here are from mouse. Read coverage stops 4 residues before the CDR3 terminus; the germline J gene supplies the remainder. This sample was included in a study of CD8+ T cells in alopecia areata. For the study at large: It was roughly 6-10-week-old female C3H/HeJ mice that received skin from 6-12-month-old C3H/HeJ graft donors with spontaneous alopecia.

Notes on the study in general: Patients displayed less clarity in TCR sharing than mice, a finding possibly related to HLA.

A sort of pooled cutaneous lymph node cells used CD4, CD8alpha, NKG2D, NKG2ACE and other stains. The trim removed 0 bases at V and 3 bases at J, leaving 1 base unmatched. This CDR3 is 15 amino acids long. Germline assignment: CDR1 LGHNA and CDR2 YNLKQL (reference sequence). Extracted from the samples, RNA was reverse transcribed into cDNA to serve as the sequencing template. Libraries were prepared by immunoSEQ multiplex PCR; TCRdb keeps only in-frame clonotypes and omits some of them. This repertoire holds more than 2,000 clones, and none appear only once. Material for sequencing was CD8+ T cells sorted from a lymph node. This chain joins TRBV5 and TRBJ2-5, with 9 bases that match TRBD2. The receptor was isolated from a C3H/HeJ mouse with alopecia areata. This line is of MHC haplotype H2-k. The sequenced CDR3 bases are TGTGCCAGCAGCCAAGAAGACTGGGGGCAAGAC. It codes for CASSQEDWGQD. The complete CDR3 protein is CASSQEDWGQDTQYF.